Presented here are 31 T cell receptor beta chains from one specimen sequenced in a study of tumor-infiltrating lymphocytes in primary liver carcinoma. From around 0.5 ug of total RNA, TCR beta-specific cDNA was reverse-transcribed using a constant-region primer. Slightly modified ARM-PCR with three nested multiplex PCR rounds yielded TCR beta libraries. A C-beta reverse primer was combined with TRBV1-TRBV30 forward primers in the first two PCR rounds, and each round had approximately 9 cycles. From the multiplex PCR reads, TCRdb called clonotypes with MiXCR, one entry per CDR3 protein. The sample lists fewer than 75,000 distinct CDR3 sequences, 60% to 85% seen once, with 57% in the top ten. Both RNA and DNA were isolated together from 20-30 mg of bulk tissue that had not been sorted. Material: liver tumor tissue from sampling region 2. Specified subset: tumor region T2, inferior pole. The receptors stem from a man aged 40-50 years with primary liver carcinoma and hepatitis B virus infection.

A note on this clonotype: One end of the junction fails to match germline, which may point to a read error. The V and J genes are TRBV11-2 and TRBJ2-1, with D possibly matching TRBD2 (5 bases). CDR3 length equals 15 residues. CDR1 SGHAT and CDR2 FQNNGV come from the germline V gene. The CDR3 protein is CASSLEGSLLNGQFF. CDR3 nucleotides: TGTGCCAGCAGCTTAGAGGGGAGTCTCCTCAATGGGCAGTTCTTC.

This clonotype was counted many times. The chain links TRBV6-2 or TRBV6-3 to TRBJ2-2; a weak D match, TRBD1 (6 bases). The germline V gene has CDR1 MNHEY and CDR2 SVGEGT. V lost 6 bases and J 5 bases, leaving 13 bases between the germline ends. The length of the CDR3 is 14 residues. The CDR3 reads CASSENRETGELFF. The CDR3 DNA reads TGTGCCAGCAGCGAGAACAGGGAGACCGGGGAGCTGTTTTTT.

The V gene is TRBV11-2, the J gene TRBJ2-5, with 8 bases lining up with TRBD2. CDR1 SGHAT and CDR2 FQNNGV come from the germline V gene. This CDR3 has 16 residues. J was trimmed by 10 bases and V by 8 bases; bases with no gene match: 21. This CDR3 is CASDQTPGGGKEVQYF. The CDR3 DNA reads as TGTGCCAGCGACCAAACTCCTGGCGGGGGGAAAGAGGTCCAGTACTTC.

For this clonotype: A single base separates this from a much larger clone, so it may be a read error. The chain employs TRBV29-1 and TRBJ2-5; D not resolved. The CDR3 runs to 12 residues. Germline CDR1 SQVTM, CDR2 ANQGSEA. The CDR3 here is CSVLENQEIQYF. The CDR3 DNA follows: TGCAGCGTTCTGGAGAACCAAGAGATCCAGTACTTC.

As to this clonotype: The junction departs from the called germline gene at one end, perhaps through a read error. V usage is TRBV5-1 and J usage is TRBJ2-3; TRBD2 matches 8 bases. Germline V gives CDR1 SGHRS, CDR2 YFSETQ. This CDR3 has 16 amino acids. CDR3 protein: CANILGAGDWGDTQYF. The CDR3 DNA reads TGCGCCAACATCTTGGGAGCGGGGGATTGGGGAGATACACAGTATTTT.

A word on this clonotype: Compared with germline, one end of the junction differs, possibly owing to a read error. The DNA of the CDR3 is TGCACCAGCAGCTTTGACATGTACCCGGGGGGAGGCTACGAGCAGTACTTC. Amino acids: CTSSFDMYPGGGYEQYF. The chain recombines TRBV5-1 with TRBJ2-7; 7 bases are shared with TRBD2. The CDR3 consists of 17 residues. CDR1 and CDR2 from the germline V gene are SGHRS and YFSETQ.

V and J are TRBV14 and TRBJ2-1; tentative D call: TRBD1 (5 bases). V was clipped by 5 bases and J by 12 bases, with 17 bases between them. Germline loops: CDR1 SGHDN, CDR2 FVKESK. The CDR3 consists of 13 residues. The CDR3 reads CASSIRTGWGQFF. DNA for the CDR3: TGTGCCAGCAGCATCCGTACAGGATGGGGGCAGTTCTTC.

The V call is TRBV10-3, the J call TRBJ1-5; D may be TRBD2 (5 bases). The J call may be incorrect, as the DNA end agrees better with TRBJ2-3. The CDR3 is made up of 14 amino acids. Germline V gene sequence: CDR1 ENHRY, CDR2 SYGVKD. CDR3 bases: TGTGCCATCAGTGAGTATGAGGGCAATCAGCCACAGTATTTT. Protein sequence: CAISEYEGNQPQYF.

A remark on this clonotype: This may be a read error: a much more frequent sequence differs by one nucleotide. Because it lacks the conserved phenylalanine or tryptophan at the end, this CDR3 is likely a read error. The chain recombines TRBV24-1 with TRBJ2-1; D gene ambiguous. The V gene lost 9 bases and the J gene lost 0 bases, with 17 bases spanning the gap. CDR3 length equals 16 residues. The germline CDR1 and CDR2 sequences are KGHDR and SFDVKD. The CDR3 nucleotides are TGTGCCACCGGGGATGCCTCAGGAAACTCCTACAATGAGCAGTTCCTC. As protein: CATGDASGNSYNEQFL.

Worth noting for this clonotype: As the CDR3 is not closed by the conserved phenylalanine or tryptophan, this likely results from a read error. J is TRBJ2-1 and V is TRBV14; a weak D match, TRBD1 (5 bases). The CDR3 totals 16 residues. In germline, CDR1 is SGHDN, CDR2 FVKESK. CDR3 DNA: TGTGCCAGCAGCGCGCCAGGAGACAGCTCCTACAATGGGCAGTTCCTC. This translates into CASSAPGDSSYNGQFL.

Comment on this clonotype: Germline is not matched at one junction end, which may reflect a read error. The chain is built from TRBV5-1 and TRBJ1-1; D remains ambiguous. CDR3 length: 13 residues. Germline V gene data show CDR1 as SGHRS and CDR2 as YFSETQ. This CDR3 is CASSSEQNTQAFF. The CDR3 DNA follows: TGCGCCAGCAGTTCGGAGCAGAACACTCAAGCTTTCTTT.

CDR3 DNA sequence: TGCGCCAGCAGCCAAGGACTAGTTGAAAGCTCCTACAATGAGCAGTTCTTC. This sequence encodes CASSQGLVESSYNEQFF. The chain links TRBV4-1 to TRBJ2-1, with a tentative D call TRBD2 (6 bases). The V gene's germline CDR1 is MGHRA and CDR2 YSYEKL. The CDR3 length is 17 residues. Trimming removed 1 base from V and 0 bases from J, with 13 bases in between.

The chain has TRBV14 and TRBJ2-1; a weak D match, TRBD2 (5 bases). From germline, CDR1 is SGHDN and CDR2 FVKESK. The V end lost 3 bases, the J end lost 0 bases, and 9 bases lay between the germline ends. CDR3 length: 15 residues. CDR3 sequence reads: CASSQYRGSYNEQFF. The CDR3 nucleotides read TGTGCCAGCAGCCAGTATCGGGGCTCCTACAATGAGCAGTTCTTC.

This clonotype has only a few counts. The chain uses TRBV11-2 and TRBJ2-5; 8 bases line up with TRBD1. The germline CDR1 and CDR2 sequences are SGHAT and FQNNGV. This CDR3 has 16 residues. Trimming removed 1 base from V and 4 bases from J; junction bases left unmatched: 8. This CDR3 reads CASSLAAGGSGETQYF. CDR3 sequence (DNA): TGTGCCAGCAGCTTAGCAGCAGGGGGCTCAGGAGAGACCCAGTACTTC.

Details on this clonotype: Germline and junction disagree at one end, which may indicate a read error. The chain carries TRBV11-2 and TRBJ2-1; TRBD1 agrees at 8 bases. This CDR3 is built from 15 residues. Germline V gene data show CDR1 as SGHAT and CDR2 as FQNNGV. In DNA, the CDR3 is TGTGCCAGCACCTGCTCAGGGGGCGCTTACAATAAGCAGTTCTTC. This sequence encodes CASTCSGGAYNKQFF.

This clonotype showed up just once. This chain connects TRBV12-3 or TRBV12-4 to TRBJ1-5; no firm D call. Trimming took 11 bases from V and 1 from J, leaving 18 bases between them. The CDR3 sequence is 15 residues long. For the CDR3, the DNA is TGTGCCTACAGTTTTTGGCAAGGAAGCAATCAGCCCCAGCATTTT. This encodes CAYSFWQGSNQPQHF.

In the case of this clonotype: This may stem from a read error, because a much larger clone lies one nucleotide away. This rearrangement joins TRBV5-1 to TRBJ2-5, with D tentatively TRBD1 (6 bases). The CDR3 spans 11 residues. The V gene's germline CDR1 is SGHRS and CDR2 YFSETQ. V was clipped by 8 bases and J by 3 bases, with 8 bases between them. CDR3 amino acids: CARRQEETQYF. CDR3 in DNA: TGCGCCAGGAGACAGGAAGAGACCCAGTACTTC. The full variable domain, rest sourced from reference TRBV5-1 and TRBJ2-5, is KAGVTQTPRYLIKTRGQQVTLSCSPISGHRSVSWYQQTPGQGLQFLFEYFSETQRNKGNFPGRFSGRQFSNSRSEMNVSTLELGDSALYLCARRQEETQYFGPGTRLLVL.

As regards this clonotype: A read error may produce the germline difference seen at one junction end. The CDR3 region is CASSYSRGRQEIQYF. The CDR3, as DNA: TGTGCCAGCAGTTACTCGCGGGGCCGGCAAGAGATCCAGTACTTC. This chain connects TRBV6-6 to TRBJ2-5; perhaps TRBD2 as D (6 bases). This CDR3 contains 15 residues. Germline assignment: CDR1 MNHNY and CDR2 SVGAGI (reference sequence).

J is TRBJ2-4 and V is TRBV10-3; D remains unclear. The CDR3 has 18 amino acids. Germline CDR1 and CDR2: ENHRY and SYGVKD. Trimming pared 0 bases from V and 11 bases from J, leaving 26 bases between. CDR3 nucleotides: TGTGCCATCAGTGAGTCGATAGGGTCACTTCAAGCCAAAGACGTTCAGTACTTC. This encodes CAISESIGSLQAKDVQYF.

This clonotype came up many times. V is TRBV10-3 and J is TRBJ2-7, with 9 bases aligning to TRBD1. Germline V lookup: CDR1 ENHRY, CDR2 SYGVKD. The CDR3 consists of 15 residues. J was trimmed by 1 base and V by 10 bases; bases with no gene match: 11. CDR3 protein: CATAPNRGPSYEQYF. The CDR3 DNA reads TGTGCCACCGCACCTAACAGGGGGCCGTCCTACGAGCAGTACTTC.

This clonotype was seen a handful of times. This sequence joins TRBV28 and TRBJ2-7; D is unresolved. The ends were cut back, 6 bases at V and 6 bases at J, with 12 bases in the middle. Per the germline V gene, CDR1 is MDHEN and CDR2 is SYDVKM. This CDR3 has 12 amino acids. The CDR3 coding sequence is TGTGCCAGCAGCATTGGGTCTCTCGAGCAGTACTTC. Its protein is CASSIGSLEQYF. Using reference TRBV28 and TRBJ2-7 for the parts outside the CDR3, the full variable domain is DVKVTQSSRYLVKRTGEKVFLECVQDMDHENMFWYRQDPGLGLRLIYFSYDVKMKEKGDIPEGYSVSREKKERFSLILESASTNQTSMYLCASSIGSLEQYFGPGTRLTVT.

This clonotype occurred a few times. V is TRBV5-1 and J is TRBJ2-7; 11 bases align to TRBD1. V shed 2 bases and J 8 bases; nucleotides not matched to a gene: 6. CDR3 size: 14 residues. From germline, CDR1 is SGHRS and CDR2 YFSETQ. The CDR3 protein is CASSFGQGAVKQYF. Written as DNA, the CDR3 is TGCGCCAGCAGCTTCGGACAGGGGGCGGTCAAGCAGTACTTC.

For this clonotype: The conserved final phenylalanine or tryptophan is absent from the CDR3, which likely points to a read error. The DNA is left out, because the CDR3 cannot be placed on it with certainty; the CDR3 is given as TCRdb lists it. The V gene is TRBV11-2, the J gene TRBJ2-2; TRBD2, the table's D call, lacks a check against the DNA. The CDR3 comprises 17 residues, both ends counted. Germline assignment: CDR1 SGHAT and CDR2 FQNNGV. The CDR3 reads CASDLALGGANTGELLL.

Only a few counts were recorded for this clonotype. J is TRBJ2-3 and V is TRBV2; D might be TRBD1 or TRBD2, each matching 5 bases. This CDR3 contains 13 residues. V was pared by 8 bases and J by 2 bases, with 11 bases between. CDR1 is SNHLY and CDR2 is FYNNEI in the germline V gene. The CDR3 here is CASGGGITDTQYF. The CDR3 DNA is TGTGCCAGCGGTGGGGGTATCACAGATACGCAGTATTTT.

Comments on this clonotype: It may be a read error: a sequence one base away is much more abundant. The chain is built from TRBV7-9 and TRBJ1-5; no firm D call. Deletions cut 5 bases from V and 6 bases from J, with 11 bases between. The CDR3 is 13 residues long. CDR1 is SEHNR, CDR2 FQNEAQ, per germline (reference sequence). The CDR3 reads CASSREGSQPQHF. Here the CDR3 DNA reads TGTGCCAGCAGCCGGGAGGGCAGTCAGCCCCAGCATTTT.

This clonotype is medium-sized by share. The chain employs TRBV4-2 and TRBJ2-3, with 7 bases lining up with TRBD2. J gave up 4 bases and V 0 bases, and 4 bases lay outside the gene matches. CDR1 and CDR2 (germline): LGHNA, YNFKEQ. CDR3 length: 15 residues. The CDR3 sequence is CASSQDIAGADTQYF. The CDR3, as DNA: TGTGCCAGCAGCCAAGACATTGCGGGGGCAGATACGCAGTATTTT.

The V call is TRBV6-2 or TRBV6-3, the J call TRBJ2-7; no clear D. V was cut by 2 bases and J by 7 bases, with 18 bases left in between. CDR3 size: 15 residues. CDR1 and CDR2 from the germline V gene are MNHEY and SVGEGT. In DNA, the CDR3 is TGTGCCAGCAGTTACCATTTAGACAAGGCATATGAGCAGTACTTC. This sequence encodes CASSYHLDKAYEQYF.

The rearrangement uses TRBV6-2 or TRBV6-3 and TRBJ2-5, with 7 bases aligning to TRBD1. Germline CDR1 reads MNHEY; CDR2 reads SVGEGT. The V segment lost 7 bases and the J segment 5 bases; nucleotides outside the gene matches: 13. The CDR3 loop spans 15 amino acids. This CDR3 is CASMGIGGLGETQYF. The DNA for the CDR3 is TGTGCCAGCATGGGAATAGGGGGCCTTGGGGAGACCCAGTACTTC.

This clonotype was observed a handful of times. A much larger clonotype is one base distant, so this may be a read error. In this CDR3 the conserved last residue, phenylalanine or tryptophan, is missing, so a read error is likely. The chain links TRBV29-1 to TRBJ2-7; perhaps TRBD1 as D (5 bases). Germline assignment: CDR1 SQVTM and CDR2 ANQGSEA. The CDR3 runs to 11 residues. In DNA form, the CDR3 reads TGCAGAGCAGGGTTCAACTACGAGCAGTACCTC. Its protein is CRAGFNYEQYL.

About this clonotype: One end of the junction is discordant with germline, which a read error may explain. The chain is built from TRBV6-5 and TRBJ2-6; TRBD1 agrees at 7 bases. There are 16 residues in the CDR3. The germline V gene encodes CDR1 MNHEY and CDR2 SVGAGI. CDR3 sequence reads: CASRAGDRSGANLLTF. CDR3 coding DNA: TGTGCCAGCAGGGCAGGGGACAGATCCGGGGCCAACCTCCTGACTTTC.

There are many counts of this clonotype. J is TRBJ2-1 and V is TRBV28, with 8 nucleotides matching TRBD2. This CDR3 has 15 amino acids. The V and J ends lost 1 base and 3 bases, in that order; junction bases with no gene match: 2. Germline values: CDR1 MDHEN, CDR2 SYDVKM. As DNA, the CDR3 is TGTGCCAGCAGTTTATCGGGACTAGACTACAATGAGCAGTTCTTC. Protein: CASSLSGLDYNEQFF.